These 15 T cell receptor beta chains originate from one sample sequenced in a study of cytomegalovirus exposure and HLA in healthy donors. TCRdb's table, derived via immunoSEQ multiplex PCR, lists solely in-frame clones and lacks some. This table holds some 76,000 clones, 85% to 95% found once. The source material was PBMCs. These receptors were obtained from a young woman in good health and CMV-seronegative.

CDR3 protein: CASSFFAGGANTGELFF. For the CDR3, the DNA is TGTGCCAGCAGCTTTTTCGCGGGGGGGGCGAACACCGGGGAGCTGTTTTTT. The V gene is TRBV7-3, the J gene TRBJ2-2; TRBD2 matches at 9 bases. The CDR3 covers 17 residues. With V trimmed by 3 bases and J by 0 bases, 5 bases remained unmatched. The germline gives CDR1 SGHTA, CDR2 FQGTGA.

The genes are TRBV6-1 and TRBJ1-1; TRBD1 matches 7 bases. V lost 6 bases, J lost 4 bases, and 5 bases stayed unmatched. The CDR3 covers 13 residues. CDR1 and CDR2 from the germline V gene are MNHNS and SASEGT. This CDR3 reads CASSSTGTTEAFF. The CDR3 region has the DNA TGTGCCAGCAGCTCGACAGGGACCACTGAAGCTTTCTTT.

This clone was found once. The rearrangement joins TRBV7-2 to TRBJ1-3, with 8 bases aligning to TRBD1. The junction had 5 bases not matched to a gene; V was cut back by 2 bases and J by 2 bases. CDR1 is SGHTA and CDR2 is FQGNSA in the germline V gene. The CDR3 contains 16 residues. The CDR3 DNA reads TGTGCCAGCAGCTTAAATCAGGGGGCGGCTGGAAACACCATATATTTT. This gives the protein CASSLNQGAAGNTIYF.

The V call is TRBV11-2, the J call TRBJ2-1; 10 bases agree with TRBD2. V lost 1 base to trimming and J lost 4 bases; unmatched junction nucleotides: 7. The V gene's germline CDR1 is SGHAT and CDR2 FQNNGV. This CDR3 is 17 amino acids long. CDR3 protein: CASSLVRASGGYNEQFF. CDR3 DNA: TGTGCCAGCAGCTTAGTGAGGGCTAGCGGGGGTTACAATGAGCAGTTCTTC. Complete variable domain (other parts from reference TRBV11-2 and TRBJ2-1): EAGVAQSPRYKIIEKRQSVAFWCNPISGHATLYWYQQILGQGPKLLIQFQNNGVVDDSQLPKDRFSAERLKGVDSTLKIQPAKLEDSAVYLCASSLVRASGGYNEQFFGPGTRLTVL.

The chain combines TRBV11-1 with TRBJ2-7; D possibly corresponds to TRBD1 (6 bases). Trimming took 5 bases from V and 7 from J, leaving 18 bases between them. Germline lookup yields CDR1 SGHAT and CDR2 FQDESV (reference sequence). This CDR3 has 14 amino acids. The CDR3 DNA is TGTGCCAGCAGCCACACATCAGGGGTTATGGAGCAGTACTTC. Its translation is CASSHTSGVMEQYF.

This rearrangement joins TRBV5-6 to TRBJ2-3; 7 bases match TRBD1. CDR3 length: 15 residues. CDR1 is SGHDT and CDR2 is YYEEEE in the germline V gene. V was pared by 0 bases and J by 3 bases, with 4 bases of the junction left unmatched. CDR3 protein: CASSLATGATDTQYF. The CDR3 DNA reads TGTGCCAGCAGCTTGGCAACAGGGGCAACAGATACGCAGTATTTT.

This rearrangement joins TRBV7-3 to TRBJ2-2; the D is unclear. This CDR3 comprises 14 residues. With 0 bases removed from V and 4 bases from J, the gap between germline ends came to 6 bases. CDR1 and CDR2 (germline): SGHTA, FQGTGA. The chain's CDR3 is CASSLTGGTGELFF. DNA for the CDR3: TGTGCCAGCAGCTTAACCGGTGGCACCGGGGAGCTGTTTTTT.

This clone was counted a single time. The chain joins TRBV19 to TRBJ2-1; TRBD2 is a possible D gene (5 bases). V dropped 5 bases and J dropped 4 bases, with 9 bases sitting between them. The CDR3 extends over 13 amino acids. The germline V gene encodes CDR1 LNHDA and CDR2 SQIVND (reference sequence). This CDR3 is CASSPGLYNEQFF. CDR3 nucleotides: TGTGCCAGTAGTCCCGGACTTTACAATGAGCAGTTCTTC.

J is TRBJ1-4 and V is TRBV4-1; TRBD1 is a possible D gene (6 bases). V shed 1 base and J shed 7 bases, with 19 bases lying between them. The CDR3 extends over 17 amino acids. The germline gives CDR1 MGHRA, CDR2 YSYEKL. This chain's CDR3 is CASSQVQGALRPEKLFF. The CDR3 DNA sequence: TGCGCCAGCAGCCAAGTACAGGGAGCTCTGCGACCTGAAAAACTGTTTTTT.

The rearrangement joins TRBV11-2 to TRBJ2-7, with a possible D match to TRBD1 (5 bases). The CDR3 covers 16 residues. CDR1 and CDR2 from the germline V gene are SGHAT and FQNNGV. Trimming stripped 0 bases from V and 0 bases from J, with 12 bases between. CDR3 in DNA: TGTGCCAGCAGCTTAGATCGGGTGACAGCCTCCTACGAGCAGTACTTC. Residues: CASSLDRVTASYEQYF.

The chain combines TRBV21-1 with TRBJ2-7; the D call of TRBD1 is as the table states it, not checked on the DNA. TRBV21-1 is a known pseudogene. The CDR3 has 13 amino acids. CDR3 in amino acids: CASSPGQGHEQYF. The CDR3, as DNA: TGTGCCAGCAGCCCGGGACAGGGGCACGAGCAGTACTTC.

The genes are TRBV7-7 and TRBJ2-2; 9 bases agree with TRBD2. Germline loops: CDR1 SSHAT, CDR2 FNYEAQ (reference sequence). V shed 1 base and J 5 bases; nucleotides not matched to a gene: 5. The CDR3 spans 16 residues. The CDR3 bases are TGTGCCAGCAGCTTAGTTCCAGCGGGGGGAACCGGGGAGCTGTTTTTT. It is translated as CASSLVPAGGTGELFF.

This sequence joins TRBV19 and TRBJ1-2, with TRBD1 matching 10 bases. The V segment lost 5 bases and the J segment 8 bases; nucleotides outside the gene matches: 5. The CDR3 extends over 13 amino acids. Germline CDR1 LNHDA, CDR2 SQIVND (reference sequence). In DNA form, the CDR3 reads TGTGCCAGTAGTTATGGGACAGGGGACGGCTACACCTTC. It is translated as CASSYGTGDGYTF.

The chain has TRBV13 and TRBJ1-1; a weak D match, TRBD1 (6 bases). CDR1 is PRHDT and CDR2 is FYEKMQ in the germline V gene (reference sequence). Trimming cost V 4 bases and J 1 base, with 10 bases left between them. The CDR3 is 14 residues long. CDR3 sequence: CASSSRGGNTEAFF. CDR3 coding DNA: TGTGCCAGCAGCTCCAGGGGTGGGAACACTGAAGCTTTCTTT.

The V gene is TRBV5-1, the J gene TRBJ2-5; weak D call: TRBD1 (5 bases). Trimming left V 0 bases short and J 1 base short, with 7 bases between. There are 14 residues in the CDR3. Germline lookup yields CDR1 SGHRS and CDR2 YFSETQ. In nucleotides, the CDR3 is TGCGCCAGCAGCTTGGCGGACATCCAAGAGACCCAGTACTTC. It translates to CASSLADIQETQYF.